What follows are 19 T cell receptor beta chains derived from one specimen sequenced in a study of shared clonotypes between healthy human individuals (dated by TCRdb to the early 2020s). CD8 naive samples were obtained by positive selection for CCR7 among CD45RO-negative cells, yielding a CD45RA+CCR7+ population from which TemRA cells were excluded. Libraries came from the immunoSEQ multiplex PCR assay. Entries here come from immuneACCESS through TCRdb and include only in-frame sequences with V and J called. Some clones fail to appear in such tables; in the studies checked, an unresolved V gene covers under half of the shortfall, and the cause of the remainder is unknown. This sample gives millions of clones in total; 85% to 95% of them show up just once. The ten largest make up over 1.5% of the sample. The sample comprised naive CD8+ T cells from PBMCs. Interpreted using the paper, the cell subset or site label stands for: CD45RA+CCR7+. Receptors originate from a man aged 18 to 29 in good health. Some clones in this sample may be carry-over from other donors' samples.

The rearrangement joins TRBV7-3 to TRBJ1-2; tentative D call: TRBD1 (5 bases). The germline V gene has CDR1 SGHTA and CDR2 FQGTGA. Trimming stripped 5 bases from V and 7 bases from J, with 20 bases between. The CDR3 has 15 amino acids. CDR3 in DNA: TGTGCCAGCAGCAATCATGCAGGGAGCCAAGTTGGCTACACCTTC. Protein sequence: CASSNHAGSQVGYTF.

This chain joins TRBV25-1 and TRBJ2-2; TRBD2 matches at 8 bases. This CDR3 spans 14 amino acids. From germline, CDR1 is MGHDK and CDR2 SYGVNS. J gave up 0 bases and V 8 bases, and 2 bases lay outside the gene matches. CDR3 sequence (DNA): TGTGCCAGCCGGACTAGCTCGAACACCGGGGAGCTGTTTTTT. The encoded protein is CASRTSSNTGELFF.

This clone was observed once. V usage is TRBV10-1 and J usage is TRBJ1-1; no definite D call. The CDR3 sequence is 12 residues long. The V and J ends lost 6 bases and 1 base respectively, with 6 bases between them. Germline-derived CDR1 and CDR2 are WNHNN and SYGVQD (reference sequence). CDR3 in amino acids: CASSPGNTEAFF. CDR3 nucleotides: TGCGCCAGCAGCCCGGGGAACACTGAAGCTTTCTTT.

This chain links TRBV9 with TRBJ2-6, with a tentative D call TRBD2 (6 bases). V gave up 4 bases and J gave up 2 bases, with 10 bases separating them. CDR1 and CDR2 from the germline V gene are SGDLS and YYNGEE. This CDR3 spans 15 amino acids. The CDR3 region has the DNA TGTGCCAGCAGCCCCCGCGGGGCTGGGGCCAACGTCCTGACTTTC. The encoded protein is CASSPRGAGANVLTF.

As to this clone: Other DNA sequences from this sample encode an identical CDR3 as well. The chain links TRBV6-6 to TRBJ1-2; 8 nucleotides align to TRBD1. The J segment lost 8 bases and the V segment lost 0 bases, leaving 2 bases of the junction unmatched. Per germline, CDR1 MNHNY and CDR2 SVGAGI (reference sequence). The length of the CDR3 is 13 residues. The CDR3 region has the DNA TGTGCCAGCAGTTACTCGACAGGGGTGGGCTACACCTTC. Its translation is CASSYSTGVGYTF.

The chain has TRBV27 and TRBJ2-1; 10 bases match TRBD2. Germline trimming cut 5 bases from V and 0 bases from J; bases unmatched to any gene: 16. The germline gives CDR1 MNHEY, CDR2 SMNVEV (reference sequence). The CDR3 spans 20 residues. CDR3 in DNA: TGTGCCAGCAGTATCCATGGGGGTCCTAGCGGGGGAATCTCCTACAATGAGCAGTTCTTC. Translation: CASSIHGGPSGGISYNEQFF.

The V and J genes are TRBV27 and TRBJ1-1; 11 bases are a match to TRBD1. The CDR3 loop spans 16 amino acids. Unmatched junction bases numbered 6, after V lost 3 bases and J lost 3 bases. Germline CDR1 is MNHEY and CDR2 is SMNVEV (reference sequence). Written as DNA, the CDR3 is TGTGCCAGCAGTTTTGGACAGGGGGCGGGGTACACTGAAGCTTTCTTT. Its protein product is CASSFGQGAGYTEAFF.

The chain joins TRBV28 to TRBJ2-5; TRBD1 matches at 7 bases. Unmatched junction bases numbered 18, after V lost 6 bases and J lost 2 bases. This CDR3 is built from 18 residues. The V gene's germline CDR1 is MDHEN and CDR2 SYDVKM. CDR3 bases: TGTGCCAGCAGCCTTCCACAGGGGCCCTCGTTCGATCAAGAGACCCAGTACTTC. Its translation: CASSLPQGPSFDQETQYF.

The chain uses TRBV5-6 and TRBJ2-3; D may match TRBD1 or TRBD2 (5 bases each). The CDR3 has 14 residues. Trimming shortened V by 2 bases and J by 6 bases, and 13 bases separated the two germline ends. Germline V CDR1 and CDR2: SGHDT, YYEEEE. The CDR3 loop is CASSFPGSEDTQYF. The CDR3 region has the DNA TGTGCCAGCAGCTTTCCAGGGAGTGAGGATACGCAGTATTTT.

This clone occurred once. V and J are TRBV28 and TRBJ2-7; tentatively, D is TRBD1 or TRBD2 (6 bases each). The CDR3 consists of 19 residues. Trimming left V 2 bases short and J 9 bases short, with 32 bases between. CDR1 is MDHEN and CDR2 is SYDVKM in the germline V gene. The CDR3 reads CASSLADRRLTPTKGGQYF. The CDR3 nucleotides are TGTGCCAGCAGTTTAGCTGACAGGCGATTAACCCCTACCAAGGGGGGGCAGTACTTC.

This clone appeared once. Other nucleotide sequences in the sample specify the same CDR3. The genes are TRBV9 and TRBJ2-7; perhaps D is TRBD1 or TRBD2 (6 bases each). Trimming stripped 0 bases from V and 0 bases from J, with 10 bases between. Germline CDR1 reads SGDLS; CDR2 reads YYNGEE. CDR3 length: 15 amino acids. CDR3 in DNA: TGTGCCAGCAGCGTAGCGGGGGCGGCCTCCTACGAGCAGTACTTC. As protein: CASSVAGAASYEQYF.

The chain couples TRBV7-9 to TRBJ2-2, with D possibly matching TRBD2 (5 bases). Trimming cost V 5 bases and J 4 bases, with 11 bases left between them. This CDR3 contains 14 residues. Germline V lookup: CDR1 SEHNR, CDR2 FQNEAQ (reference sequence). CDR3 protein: CASSPGLITGELFF. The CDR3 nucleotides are TGTGCCAGCAGCCCTGGACTGATCACCGGGGAGCTGTTTTTT.

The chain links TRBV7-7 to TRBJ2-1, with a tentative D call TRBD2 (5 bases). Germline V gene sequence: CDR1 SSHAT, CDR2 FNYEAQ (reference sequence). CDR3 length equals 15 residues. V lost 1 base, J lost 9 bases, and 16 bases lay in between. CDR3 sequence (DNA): TGTGCCAGCAGCTTAGATCTGGGTCCTGGAGGTGAGCAGTTCTTC. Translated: CASSLDLGPGGEQFF.

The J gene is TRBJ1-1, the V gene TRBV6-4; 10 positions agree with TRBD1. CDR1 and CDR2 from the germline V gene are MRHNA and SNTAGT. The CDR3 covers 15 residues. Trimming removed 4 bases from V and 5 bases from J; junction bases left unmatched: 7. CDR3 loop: CASSATGGSDTEAFF. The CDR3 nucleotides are TGTGCCAGCAGTGCGACAGGGGGCTCGGATACTGAAGCTTTCTTT.

CDR3 nucleotides: TGTGCCAGCAGTTTAAGGGGCAGGGGAGGGGACGAGCAGTACTTC. It encodes CASSLRGRGGDEQYF. The chain couples TRBV27 to TRBJ2-7, with D possibly being TRBD2 (7 bases). Germline V lookup: CDR1 MNHEY, CDR2 SMNVEV (reference sequence). V lost 2 bases and J lost 5, with 16 bases in between. The CDR3 covers 15 residues.

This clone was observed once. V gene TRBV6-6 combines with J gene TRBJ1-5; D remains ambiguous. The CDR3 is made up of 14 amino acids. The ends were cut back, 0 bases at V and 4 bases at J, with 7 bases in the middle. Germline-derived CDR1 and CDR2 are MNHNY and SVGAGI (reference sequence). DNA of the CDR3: TGTGCCAGCAGTTACTCGAATCCAAATCAGCCCCAGCATTTT. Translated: CASSYSNPNQPQHF.

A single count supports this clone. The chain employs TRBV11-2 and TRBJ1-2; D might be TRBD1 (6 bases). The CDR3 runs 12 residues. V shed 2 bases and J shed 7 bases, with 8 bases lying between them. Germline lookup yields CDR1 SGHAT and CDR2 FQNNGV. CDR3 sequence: CASSLRGSGYTF. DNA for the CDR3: TGTGCCAGCAGCTTAAGGGGGTCTGGCTACACCTTC.

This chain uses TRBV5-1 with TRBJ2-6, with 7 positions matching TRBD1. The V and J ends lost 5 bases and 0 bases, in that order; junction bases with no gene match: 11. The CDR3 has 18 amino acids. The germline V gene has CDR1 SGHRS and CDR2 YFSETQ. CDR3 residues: CASSPHRTGGSGANVLTF. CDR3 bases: TGCGCCAGCAGTCCACACAGGACAGGTGGCTCTGGGGCCAACGTCCTGACTTTC.

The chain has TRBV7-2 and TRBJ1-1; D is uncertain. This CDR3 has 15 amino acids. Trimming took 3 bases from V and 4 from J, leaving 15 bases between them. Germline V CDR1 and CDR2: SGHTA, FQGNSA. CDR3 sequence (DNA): TGTGCCAGCAGCTTGGGGAGGGTTTACGGCACTGAAGCTTTCTTT. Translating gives CASSLGRVYGTEAFF.